Reported below is one T cell receptor (beta chain). Its matching antigen is unknown. This CDR3 region has 14 residues. With V trimmed by 3 bases and J by 4 bases, 4 bases remained unmatched. Looked up from germline, CDR1 is LNHDA and CDR2 is SQIVND (reference sequence). TCRdb re-called the RT-PCR reads with MiXCR, one entry per CDR3 protein. The table lists a few hundred thousand distinct CDR3 sequences, 21% of them singletons. This sample stems from a study of response to subunit inactivated influenza vaccine. Study-wide results and limits: The study's authors posited that every seasonal influenza vaccination enlists few new T cells.

The clonotype was recovered from a man between 50 and 69 years old who received an inactivated influenza vaccine. Here the sequenced sample was PBMCs from blood, taken approximately 20 months after vaccination. The gene calls are TRBV19 and TRBJ2-7, with 9 bases matching TRBD1. The CDR3 nucleotides read TGTGCCAGTAGTATTGGAGGACAGGGGTACGAGCAGTACTTC. It translates to CASSIGGQGYEQYF.